This is a list of T cell receptor beta chains from one sample in a study of regulatory T cells in long-lasting Graves disease. TCRdb used MiXCR to reprocess the multiplex PCR reads, holding one entry per CDR3 protein. The table includes about 520,000 distinct CDR3 sequences, around 13% detected once. These same records also appear under a second study, on T cells in Graves' hyperthyroidism and ophthalmopathy.

Sample: peripheral blood mononuclear cells (PBMCs), taken at new diagnosis, from a patient treated with antithyroid drugs. The receptors were gathered from a woman under 40 with Graves disease. CDR3s include the opening cysteine and the closing phenylalanine or tryptophan. The order of the fields is J gene, clone size, V gene, D gene, CDR3 DNA, CDR3 protein. A D gene is named only where the DNA matches it firmly. The size of a clone is reported for some rows only, either as once, few or many, or as a class for expanded clones.

TRBJ2-3 NA TRBV27 NA TGTGCCAGCAGTTCCCTGGCTGGGTCTCTGGATACGCAGTATTTT CASSSLAGSLDTQYF
TRBJ2-7 NA TRBV20-1 NA TGCAGTGCCCGGGTTAACCGGGCAACTGGTGGCGAGAAGTACTTC CSARVNRATGGEKYF
TRBJ2-7 NA TRBV3-1 TRBD1 TGTGCCAGCAGCTCACCGGGACAGGGGGATTACGAGCAGTACTTC CASSSPGQGDYEQYF
TRBJ2-5 NA TRBV10-3 NA TGTGCCATCAGTACCTCCAAGGGGTTAAAGACCCAGTACTTC CAISTSKGLKTQYF
TRBJ1-2 many TRBV6-2/TRBV6-3 NA TGTGCCAGCACCCGGGACGGGAACTATGGCTACACCTTC CASTRDGNYGYTF
TRBJ2-1 many TRBV2 TRBD2 TGTGCCAGCAGGAACCCCCCCCAAGCGGGAACCTCCTACAATGAGCAGTTCTTC CASRNPPQAGTSYNEQFF
TRBJ2-3 few TRBV5-1 TRBD1 TGCGCCAGCAGCTTAGGGGACAGGCCCTTTACGCAGTATTTT CASSLGDRPFTQYF
TRBJ2-1 NA TRBV7-2 TRBD2 TGTGCCAGCAGCTTCCCGAAGGTGGGACTAGCGGGAGGGAGTGCCTTTTTAACCTACAATGAGCAGTTCTTC CASSFPKVGLAGGSAFLTYNEQFF
TRBJ1-2 NA TRBV6-2/TRBV6-3 NA TGTGCCAGCAGTCCCCCCCCCAAAGACTACTATGGCTACACCTTC CASSPPPKDYYGYTF
TRBJ2-2 NA TRBV19 TRBD2 TGTGCCAGTAGACTAGCGGGAGGAAACGGGGAGCTGTTTTTT CASRLAGGNGELFF
TRBJ2-1 many TRBV9 TRBD2 TGTGCCAGCAGCGTGACTAGCGGCACTAGCTCCTACAATGAGCAGTTCTTC CASSVTSGTSSYNEQFF
TRBJ1-5 many TRBV20-1 NA TGCAGTGCTATGACAGAGCTGATTAGCAATCAGCCCCAGCATTTT CSAMTELISNQPQHF
TRBJ1-5 few TRBV29-1 NA TGCAGAGACAGGAGCTTCTGGCCCCAGCATTTT CRDRSFWPQHF
TRBJ1-1 few TRBV5-1 TRBD1 TGCGCCAGCAGCAGGACAGGGGTGAGCGACACTGAAGCTTTCTTT CASSRTGVSDTEAFF
TRBJ2-1 NA TRBV4-1 NA TGCGCCAGCAACTACGGCGGATTCTACAATGAGCAGTTCTTC CASNYGGFYNEQFF
TRBJ2-1 many TRBV6-5 TRBD2 TGTGCCAGCAGTTACTTAGCTAGCGGGCGTAACGGCGAGCAGTTCTTC CASSYLASGRNGEQFF
TRBJ1-1 NA TRBV6-1 NA TGTGCCAGCAGACTCACGGGCGGGAGCACTGAAGCTTTCTTT CASRLTGGSTEAFF
TRBJ2-1 many TRBV6-2/TRBV6-3 TRBD1 TGTGCCAGCAGTTCGCAGGGGGCGATCAATGAGCAGTTCTTC CASSSQGAINEQFF
TRBJ2-7 many TRBV18 TRBD2 TGTGCCAGCTCACTAGGAACTAGCGGGGGCACCTACGAGCAGTACTTC CASSLGTSGGTYEQYF
TRBJ2-2 many TRBV11-3 TRBD1 TGTGCCAGCAGCTTGGCCGGGACAGCGAACACCGGGGAGCTGTTTTTT CASSLAGTANTGELFF
TRBJ2-7 few TRBV5-6 NA TGTGCCAGCAGCTTGGATCATCCGGGGGCGGGTGAGCAGTACTTC CASSLDHPGAGEQYF
TRBJ2-7 NA TRBV5-6 NA TGTGCCAGCAGCTTCGCCAGGGGGGGAGTAGGCTACGAGCAGTACTTC CASSFARGGVGYEQYF
TRBJ1-4 NA TRBV19 TRBD1 TGTGCCAGTAGAACGGGACAGGGGGATGAAAAACTGTTTTTT CASRTGQGDEKLFF
TRBJ2-5 many TRBV6-1 TRBD2 TGTGCCAGCAGCCGAACCCGACTAGCGGTAGGAGAGACCCAGTACTTC CASSRTRLAVGETQYF
TRBJ1-3 many TRBV28 TRBD1 TGTGCCAGCAGTTCCGCCGGGACAGGAGCGCAGTATAGAAACACCATATATTTT CASSSAGTGAQYRNTIYF
TRBJ1-4 many TRBV10-3 NA TGTGCCATCAGCTCAGGACGGATGACCAAACTGTTTTTT CAISSGRMTKLFF
TRBJ1-2 many TRBV16 NA TGTGCCAGCAGCAATGGACAAGGGTATATCTATGGCTACACCTTC CASSNGQGYIYGYTF
TRBJ2-1 many TRBV15 TRBD2 TGTGCCACCAGCCCGGGACTAGGTTCATATGAGCAGTTCTTC CATSPGLGSYEQFF
TRBJ2-1 NA TRBV27 TRBD2 TGTGCCAGCAGCGTAGGTGGGAGGGCCGGCAATGAGCAGTTCTTC CASSVGGRAGNEQFF
TRBJ2-1 many TRBV6-2/TRBV6-3 TRBD1 TGTGCCAGCAGTTCAACTCGGACAGGGGTCATCAATGAGCAGTTCTTC CASSSTRTGVINEQFF
TRBJ2-7 few TRBV11-3 NA TGTGCCAGCAGCTTAAAGGGCGCGGGATTACGGGGCCACGAGCAGTACTTC CASSLKGAGLRGHEQYF
TRBJ1-2 once TRBV2 TRBD1 TGTGCCAGCTCGGGGACAGGGACCTATGGCTACACCTTC CASSGTGTYGYTF
TRBJ1-6 few TRBV27 NA TGTGCCAGCAGCCTTCCCCGGGGCGATTATAATTCACCCCTCCACTTT CASSLPRGDYNSPLHF
TRBJ2-6 NA TRBV7-9 NA TGTGCCAGCAGCTTACCCCGGAGGGAAGCTGGGGCCAACGTCCTGACTTTC CASSLPRREAGANVLTF
TRBJ2-1 few TRBV3-1 TRBD2 TGTGCCAGCAGCCAAGATCTGGGACTAGGAAATGAGCAGTTCTTC CASSQDLGLGNEQFF
TRBJ2-2 many TRBV11-3 TRBD2 TGTGCCAGCAGCTTGGGACTAGCGGGAGTAACCGGGGAGCTGTTTTTT CASSLGLAGVTGELFF